One T cell receptor beta chain is described in this entry. The target of this receptor is not known. Base qualities are not provided; no much larger clone lies one nucleotide away. This record comes from a study of T cells after somatic rescue of genetic block (TCRdb year 2020). As for the study more broadly: What the study looked at was long-term robustness, specifically in a T-cell system that came about through somatic rescue of a genetic block in T-cell development.

The CDR3, cysteine through phenylalanine, is 14 amino acids long. Here the CDR3 DNA is all that survives: 42 bases in frame from base 1. As encoded in the germline V gene, CDR1 is SGHRS while CDR2 is YFSETQ. For this chain, trimming is 4 bases at the V end and 1 base at the J end, and the number of junction bases without a gene match is 4. The method behind the library was the immunoSEQ multiplex PCR assay. This is the immuneACCESS table as TCRdb keeps it, with only in-frame sequences that have V and J called. A part of the clones is gone; compared with another copy, unresolved V genes explain less than half, and the rest is unexplained. This sample gives over 9,500 clones in total; over 65% of them show up just once. The ten top clones hold around a fifth of the sample.

Material: peripheral blood mononuclear cells (PBMCs). The rearrangement combines TRBV5-1 with TRBJ2-5, and 7 junction bases match TRBD1. The sequence was collected from a boy between 10 and 17 years old. The CDR3 is CASSPGQFQETQYF. The DNA reads as follows: TGCGCCAGCAGCCCGGGACAGTTCCAAGAGACCCAGTACTTC. When the CDR3 is completed using the reference TRBV5-1 and TRBJ2-5 genes on either side, the full variable domain is KAGVTQTPRYLIKTRGQQVTLSCSPISGHRSVSWYQQTPGQGLQFLFEYFSETQRNKGNFPGRFSGRQFSNSRSEMNVSTLELGDSALYLCASSPGQFQETQYFGPGTRLLVL.